Listed below are T cell receptor beta chains from one sample, sequenced in a study of memory CD4+ T cells and cytomegalovirus serostatus. Profiling relied on immunoSEQ multiplex PCR, and the TCRdb table lists in-frame clones only, not all of them. This sample has approximately 50,000 clones, with around 82% found just once. What was sequenced was memory CD4+ T cells from blood. These receptors all come from an adult in good health and CMV-seronegative. Both conserved end residues are part of each CDR3. Each record gives: D gene, J gene, V gene, clone size, CDR3 DNA, CDR3 protein. A D gene is named only where the DNA matches it firmly. A clone size is listed for some rows: how often the clone was seen (once, few, many), or a class if it is expanded.

D: TRBD2
J: TRBJ2-1
V: TRBV5-1
size: .
DNA: TGCGCCAGCAGCCCTGGGACTAGCGGGGTCTACAATGAGCAGTTCTTC
CDR3: CASSPGTSGVYNEQFF

D: .
J: TRBJ1-3
V: TRBV4-2
size: .
DNA: TGTGCCAGCAGCCAAGATTTGGGGGACACCATATATTTT
CDR3: CASSQDLGDTIYF

D: .
J: TRBJ2-7
V: TRBV12-5
size: .
DNA: TGTGCTAGTGGTTTATGGACCCACTACGAGCAGTACTTC
CDR3: CASGLWTHYEQYF

D: .
J: TRBJ2-1
V: TRBV7-9
size: .
DNA: TGTGCCAGCAGCTTCCCGGTAGCCTACCATGAGCAGTTCTTC
CDR3: CASSFPVAYHEQFF

D: .
J: TRBJ2-1
V: TRBV11-2
size: .
DNA: TGTGCCAGCAGCCCACAGGGACTCCAATCCTACAATGAGCAGTTCTTC
CDR3: CASSPQGLQSYNEQFF

D: TRBD1
J: TRBJ2-5
V: TRBV11-2
size: .
DNA: TGTGCCAGCAGCTCCTGGGACAGGGCCCAAGAGACCCAGTACTTC
CDR3: CASSSWDRAQETQYF

D: .
J: TRBJ2-7
V: TRBV11-2
size: once
DNA: TGTGCCAGCAGCTTAGAGAGGGGGACCTACGAGCAGTACTTC
CDR3: CASSLERGTYEQYF

D: TRBD2
J: TRBJ2-1
V: TRBV12-5
size: .
DNA: TGTGCTAGTGGTTTAGCAACCGGGACTAGCGGGGGTTACTCCTACAATGAGCAGTTCTTC
CDR3: CASGLATGTSGGYSYNEQFF

D: .
J: TRBJ1-2
V: TRBV27
size: .
DNA: TGTGCCAGCAGTCCCTGGGCAGGGGTGGTAGAGGATGGCTACACCTTC
CDR3: CASSPWAGVVEDGYTF

D: TRBD1
J: TRBJ1-4
V: TRBV4-1
size: .
DNA: TGCGCCAGCAGCCAAGACGACAGGGGGTTAGGAAAACTGTTTTTT
CDR3: CASSQDDRGLGKLFF

D: .
J: TRBJ2-1
V: TRBV28
size: few
DNA: TGTGCCAGCAGTTTTAAACCCATTTCCTACAATGAGCAGTTCTTC
CDR3: CASSFKPISYNEQFF

D: TRBD2
J: TRBJ2-3
V: TRBV4-2
size: .
DNA: TGTGCCAGCAAACTAGCGGGAGCAGATACGCAGTATTTT
CDR3: CASKLAGADTQYF

D: .
J: TRBJ1-2
V: TRBV19
size: once
DNA: TGTGCCAGTTCCCATGGGGTTAACTATGGCTACACCTTC
CDR3: CASSHGVNYGYTF

D: .
J: TRBJ1-5
V: TRBV6-1
size: .
DNA: TGTGCCAGCAGTTTGTCAGGGTACAGCAATCAGCCCCAGCATTTT
CDR3: CASSLSGYSNQPQHF

D: .
J: TRBJ2-3
V: TRBV7-6
size: once
DNA: TGTGCCAGCAGCAGTCTTGGGCGACATACGCAGTATTTT
CDR3: CASSSLGRHTQYF

D: .
J: TRBJ1-5
V: TRBV2
size: .
DNA: TGTGCCAGCGGGCCCAACAGGGATCAGCCCCAGCATTTT
CDR3: CASGPNRDQPQHF

D: TRBD1
J: TRBJ1-5
V: TRBV6-1
size: .
DNA: TGTGCCAGCAGGAAAGCGGGACAGGGTATACAGCCCCAGCATTTT
CDR3: CASRKAGQGIQPQHF

D: .
J: TRBJ2-7
V: TRBV6-6
size: .
DNA: TGTGCCAGCAGTTACTCGAGAGGGGCTGAGCAGTACTTC
CDR3: CASSYSRGAEQYF

D: .
J: TRBJ2-1
V: TRBV19
size: few
DNA: TGTGCCAGTAGTATAGCGCCCGGGAGAGAAAATGAGCAGTTCTTC
CDR3: CASSIAPGRENEQFF

D: .
J: TRBJ2-6
V: TRBV5-1
size: .
DNA: TGCGCCAGCAGCTTGGCCCCCATCTCTGGGGCCAACGTCCTGACTTTC
CDR3: CASSLAPISGANVLTF

D: .
J: TRBJ1-5
V: TRBV5-5
size: .
DNA: TGTGCCAGCAGCTTGGGTCCATTATCACTTAGCAATCAGCCCCAGCATTTT
CDR3: CASSLGPLSLSNQPQHF

D: .
J: TRBJ1-1
V: TRBV6-4
size: .
DNA: TGTGCCAGCAGTCGGACGGGGAAATCTGAAGCTTTCTTT
CDR3: CASSRTGKSEAFF

D: .
J: TRBJ2-7
V: TRBV7-9
size: once
DNA: TGTGCCAGCAGCTTAAGGGGACCCCAGTACTTC
CDR3: CASSLRGPQYF

D: TRBD2
J: TRBJ2-7
V: TRBV7-6
size: .
DNA: TGTGCCAGCAGCTTGGCGGGAGGGCATGACTACGAGCAGTACTTC
CDR3: CASSLAGGHDYEQYF

D: TRBD1
J: TRBJ2-5
V: TRBV4-1
size: .
DNA: TGCGCCAGCAGCCAAGGTTCAGGGGGATTGGGAGAGACCCAGTACTTC
CDR3: CASSQGSGGLGETQYF

D: .
J: TRBJ1-4
V: TRBV30
size: .
DNA: TGTGCCTGGAGTGTAAATTCGGGCACTGATGAAAAACTGTTTTTT
CDR3: CAWSVNSGTDEKLFF

D: .
J: TRBJ1-5
V: TRBV19
size: .
DNA: TGTGCCAGTAAACCTGCCGCCAGGGGTAGGCAGCCCCAGCATTTT
CDR3: CASKPAARGRQPQHF

D: .
J: TRBJ1-4
V: TRBV6-6
size: once
DNA: TGTGCCAGCAGAGACGGATCCAATGAAAAACTGTTTTTT
CDR3: CASRDGSNEKLFF

D: .
J: TRBJ1-4
V: TRBV6-1
size: .
DNA: TGTGCCAGCAGTGAAGGGGCCCGTAATGAAAAACTGTTTTTT
CDR3: CASSEGARNEKLFF